The rows below give T cell receptor beta chains drawn from one sample of a study of molecular identifiers for immune sequencing clone quantification. One entry per CDR3 protein, called by TCRdb with MiXCR from the PCR reads. The table records approximately 97,000 distinct CDR3 sequences, about 35% of them present only once. Sequencing used naive CD8+ T cells from blood, with Jurkat cell RNA spiked in. The origin of the receptors is a human donor in good health. Some libraries in this study had Jurkat cell RNA spiked in. Both conserved end residues are trimmed from each CDR3.

V gene: TRBV12-3/TRBV12-4; J gene: TRBJ1-4; CDR3 protein: ASSSLDRPNEKLF
V gene: TRBV5-5; J gene: TRBJ1-5; CDR3 protein: ASSHVAQGSNQPQH
V gene: TRBV7-8; J gene: TRBJ2-7; CDR3 protein: ASSSPPSLEQY
V gene: TRBV20-1; J gene: TRBJ1-1; CDR3 protein: SAISQGEAF
V gene: TRBV28; J gene: TRBJ2-5; CDR3 protein: ASRTPGLEPQETQY
V gene: TRBV12-3/TRBV12-4; J gene: TRBJ1-1; CDR3 protein: ASRVGYEAF
V gene: TRBV12-3/TRBV12-4; J gene: TRBJ1-1; CDR3 protein: ASSRQVTNTEAF
V gene: TRBV28; J gene: TRBJ2-1; CDR3 protein: ASSLSPDEQF
V gene: TRBV27; J gene: TRBJ1-5; CDR3 protein: ASSPSVSNQPQH
V gene: TRBV12-3/TRBV12-4; J gene: TRBJ1-1; CDR3 protein: ASLTGNTEAF
V gene: TRBV27; J gene: TRBJ1-5; CDR3 protein: ASTTGDQPQH
V gene: TRBV6-5; J gene: TRBJ2-7; CDR3 protein: ASSYANPGTEYEQY
V gene: TRBV7-9; J gene: TRBJ1-2; CDR3 protein: ASSLAAEGYT
V gene: TRBV24-1; J gene: TRBJ2-2; CDR3 protein: ATSDLDRPTGELF
V gene: TRBV7-2; J gene: TRBJ2-7; CDR3 protein: ASSLSPSGIDEQY
V gene: TRBV12-3/TRBV12-4; J gene: TRBJ2-7; CDR3 protein: ASSYTSGSSYEQY
V gene: TRBV24-1; J gene: TRBJ2-4; CDR3 protein: ATSDSPGNIQY
V gene: TRBV29-1; J gene: TRBJ1-5; CDR3 protein: SARWGDQPQH
V gene: TRBV4-3; J gene: TRBJ2-5; CDR3 protein: ASSQRLADSQETQY
V gene: TRBV12-3/TRBV12-4; J gene: TRBJ2-3; CDR3 protein: ASSLALLAGGADTQY
V gene: TRBV11-2; J gene: TRBJ2-1; CDR3 protein: ASSRLVVGGEQF
V gene: TRBV6-5; J gene: TRBJ1-5; CDR3 protein: ASSYGPNQPQH
V gene: TRBV4-1; J gene: TRBJ2-1; CDR3 protein: ASSLHSGGRGDEQF
V gene: TRBV6-5; J gene: TRBJ1-1; CDR3 protein: ASSYSLVSENTEAF
V gene: TRBV7-2; J gene: TRBJ1-3; CDR3 protein: ASSLEGGASSGNTIY
V gene: TRBV7-9; J gene: TRBJ2-7; CDR3 protein: ASSQSVRTGDLEQY
V gene: TRBV6-5; J gene: TRBJ1-1; CDR3 protein: ASSYTGKVTEAF
V gene: TRBV15; J gene: TRBJ2-7; CDR3 protein: ATSRDRGGGEQY
V gene: TRBV10-3; J gene: TRBJ1-1; CDR3 protein: AISESQGGTEAF
V gene: TRBV7-8; J gene: TRBJ2-5; CDR3 protein: ASSLVVGGAILFQGTQY
V gene: TRBV7-9; J gene: TRBJ2-3; CDR3 protein: ASSLAPPISASTDTQY
V gene: TRBV28; J gene: TRBJ2-7; CDR3 protein: ASRNRDRRYEQY
V gene: TRBV5-4; J gene: TRBJ1-1; CDR3 protein: ASSPRGLNTEAF
V gene: TRBV5-4; J gene: TRBJ2-4; CDR3 protein: AGSRTSGRRNIQY
V gene: TRBV9; J gene: TRBJ2-3; CDR3 protein: ASSVGSNTQY
V gene: TRBV29-1; J gene: TRBJ2-1; CDR3 protein: SSSGGSYNEQF
V gene: TRBV6-5; J gene: TRBJ2-7; CDR3 protein: ASSYSRSYEQY
V gene: TRBV7-6; J gene: TRBJ2-3; CDR3 protein: ASSLVETGLRDTQY
V gene: TRBV9; J gene: TRBJ2-7; CDR3 protein: ASSTGARGYEQY